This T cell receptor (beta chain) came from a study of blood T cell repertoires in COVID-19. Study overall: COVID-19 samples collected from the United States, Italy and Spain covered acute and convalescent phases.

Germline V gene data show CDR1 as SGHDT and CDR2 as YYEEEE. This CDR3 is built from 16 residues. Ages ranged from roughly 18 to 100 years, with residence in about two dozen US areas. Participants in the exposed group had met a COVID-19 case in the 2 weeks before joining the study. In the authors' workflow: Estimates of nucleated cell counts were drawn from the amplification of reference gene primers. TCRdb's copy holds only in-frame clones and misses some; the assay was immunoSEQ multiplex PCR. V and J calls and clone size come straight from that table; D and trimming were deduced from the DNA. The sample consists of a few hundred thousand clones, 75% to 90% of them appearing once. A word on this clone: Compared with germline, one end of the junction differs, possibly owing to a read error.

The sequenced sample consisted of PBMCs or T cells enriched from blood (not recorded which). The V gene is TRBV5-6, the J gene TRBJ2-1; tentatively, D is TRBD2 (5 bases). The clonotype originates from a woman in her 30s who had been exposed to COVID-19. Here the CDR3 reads CASSFRALTRRNEQLF. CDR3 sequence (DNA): TGTGCCAGCAGCTTTCGAGCCCTTACTAGGCGGAATGAGCAGCTCTTC.